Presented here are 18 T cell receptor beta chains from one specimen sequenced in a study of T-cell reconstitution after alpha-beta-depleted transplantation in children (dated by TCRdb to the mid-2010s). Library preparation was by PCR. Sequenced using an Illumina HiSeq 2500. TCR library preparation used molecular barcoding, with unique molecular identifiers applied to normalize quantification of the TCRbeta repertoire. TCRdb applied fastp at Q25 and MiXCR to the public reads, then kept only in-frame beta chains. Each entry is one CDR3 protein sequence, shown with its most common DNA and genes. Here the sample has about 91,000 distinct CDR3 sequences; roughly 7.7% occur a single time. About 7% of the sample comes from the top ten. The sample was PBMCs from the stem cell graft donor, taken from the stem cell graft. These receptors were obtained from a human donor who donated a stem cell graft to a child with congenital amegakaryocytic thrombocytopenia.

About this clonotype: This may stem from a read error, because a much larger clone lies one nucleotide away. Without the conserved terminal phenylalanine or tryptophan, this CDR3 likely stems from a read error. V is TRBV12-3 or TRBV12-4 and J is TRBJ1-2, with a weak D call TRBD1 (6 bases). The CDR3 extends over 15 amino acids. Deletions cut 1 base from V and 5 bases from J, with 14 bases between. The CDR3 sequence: CASSLVTGLWYGYTL. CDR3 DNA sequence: TGTGCCAGCAGTTTAGTGACAGGCCTTTGGTATGGCTACACCTTG.

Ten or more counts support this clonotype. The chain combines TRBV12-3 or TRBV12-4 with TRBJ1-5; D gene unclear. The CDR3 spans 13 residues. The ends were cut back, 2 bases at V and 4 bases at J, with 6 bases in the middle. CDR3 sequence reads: CASSLLENQPQHF. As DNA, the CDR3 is TGTGCCAGCAGTTTACTGGAGAATCAGCCCCAGCATTTT.

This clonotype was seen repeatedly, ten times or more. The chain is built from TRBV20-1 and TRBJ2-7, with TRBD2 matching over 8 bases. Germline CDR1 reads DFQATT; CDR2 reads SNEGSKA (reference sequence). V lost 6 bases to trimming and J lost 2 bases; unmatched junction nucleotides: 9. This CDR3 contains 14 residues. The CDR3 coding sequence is TGCAGTGCATTTCCGGGACTAGGGACCTACGAGCAGTACTTC. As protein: CSAFPGLGTYEQYF.

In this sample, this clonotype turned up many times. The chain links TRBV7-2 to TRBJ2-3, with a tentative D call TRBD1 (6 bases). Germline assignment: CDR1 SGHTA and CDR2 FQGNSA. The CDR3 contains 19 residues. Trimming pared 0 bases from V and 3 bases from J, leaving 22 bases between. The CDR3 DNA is TGTGCCAGCAGCTTAGCGCTGTTCAGGGGACCGTCCCCAACAGATACGCAGTATTTT. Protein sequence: CASSLALFRGPSPTDTQYF.

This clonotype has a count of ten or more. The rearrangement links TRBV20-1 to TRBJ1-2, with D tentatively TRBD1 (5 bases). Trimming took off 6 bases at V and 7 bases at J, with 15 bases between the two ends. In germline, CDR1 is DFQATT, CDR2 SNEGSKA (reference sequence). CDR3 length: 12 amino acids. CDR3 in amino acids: CSASIRDPGYTF. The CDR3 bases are TGCAGTGCCAGCATCCGGGACCCTGGCTACACCTTC.

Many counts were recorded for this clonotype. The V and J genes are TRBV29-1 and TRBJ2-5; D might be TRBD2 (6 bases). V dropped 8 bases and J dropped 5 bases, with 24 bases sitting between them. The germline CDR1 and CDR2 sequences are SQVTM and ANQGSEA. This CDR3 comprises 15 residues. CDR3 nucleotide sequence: TGCAGCATTAGGGCGGAGACTAGGGGAAGGGAGACCCAGTACTTC. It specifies CSIRAETRGRETQYF. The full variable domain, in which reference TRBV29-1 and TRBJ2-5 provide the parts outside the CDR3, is SAVISQKPSRDICQRGTSLTIQCQVDSQVTMMFWYRQQPGQSLTLIATANQGSEATYESGFVIDKFPISRPNLTFSTLTVSNMSPEDSSIYLCSIRAETRGRETQYFGPGTRLLVL.

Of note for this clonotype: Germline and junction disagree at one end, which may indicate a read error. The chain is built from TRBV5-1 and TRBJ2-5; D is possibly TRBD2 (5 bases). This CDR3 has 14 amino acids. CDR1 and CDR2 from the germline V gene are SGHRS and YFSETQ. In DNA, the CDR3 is TGTGCCATCAGCCCTCCGGAGCGCGGGGAGACCCAGTACTTC. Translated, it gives CAISPPERGETQYF.

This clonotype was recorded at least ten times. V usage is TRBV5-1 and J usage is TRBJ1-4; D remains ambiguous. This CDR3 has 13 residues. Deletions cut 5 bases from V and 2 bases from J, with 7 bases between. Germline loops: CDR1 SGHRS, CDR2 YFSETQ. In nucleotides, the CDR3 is TGCGCCAGCAGTTCCGGGACTAATGAAAAACTGTTTTTT. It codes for CASSSGTNEKLFF.

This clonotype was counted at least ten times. CDR3 DNA sequence: TGTGCCAGCAGTCGGGACAGCTTTGATCAGCCCCAGCATTTT. Its translation: CASSRDSFDQPQHF. The chain joins TRBV28 to TRBJ1-5; 7 positions agree with TRBD1. The length of the CDR3 is 14 residues. Trimming took 5 bases from V and 5 from J; bases not matched to a gene: 6. Germline V gives CDR1 MDHEN, CDR2 SYDVKM.

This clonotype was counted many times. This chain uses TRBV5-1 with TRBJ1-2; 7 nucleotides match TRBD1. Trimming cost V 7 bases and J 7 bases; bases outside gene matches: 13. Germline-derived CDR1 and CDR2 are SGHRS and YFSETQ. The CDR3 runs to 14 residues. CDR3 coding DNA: TGCGCCAGCGGAGTAATACAGGGGAGGTTTGGCTACACCTTC. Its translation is CASGVIQGRFGYTF.

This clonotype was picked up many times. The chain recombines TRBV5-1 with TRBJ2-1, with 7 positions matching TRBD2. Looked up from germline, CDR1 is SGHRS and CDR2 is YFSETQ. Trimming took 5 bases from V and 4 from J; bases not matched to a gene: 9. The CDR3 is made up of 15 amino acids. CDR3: CASSMASGPYNEQFF. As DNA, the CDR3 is TGCGCCAGCAGTATGGCTAGCGGACCATACAATGAGCAGTTCTTC.

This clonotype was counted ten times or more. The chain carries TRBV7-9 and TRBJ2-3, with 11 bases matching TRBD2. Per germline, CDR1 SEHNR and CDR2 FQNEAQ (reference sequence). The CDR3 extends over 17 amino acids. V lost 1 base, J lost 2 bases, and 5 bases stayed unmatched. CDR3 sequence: CASSLGLAGFSTDTQYF. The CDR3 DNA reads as TGTGCCAGCAGCTTAGGACTAGCGGGATTTTCCACAGATACGCAGTATTTT.

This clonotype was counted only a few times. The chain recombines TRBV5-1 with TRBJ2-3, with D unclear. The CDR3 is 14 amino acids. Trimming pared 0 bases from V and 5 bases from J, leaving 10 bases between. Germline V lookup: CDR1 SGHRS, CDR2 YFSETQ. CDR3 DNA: TGCGCCAGCAGCTTGGCCAGTTCTGGAGATACGCAGTATTTT. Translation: CASSLASSGDTQYF.

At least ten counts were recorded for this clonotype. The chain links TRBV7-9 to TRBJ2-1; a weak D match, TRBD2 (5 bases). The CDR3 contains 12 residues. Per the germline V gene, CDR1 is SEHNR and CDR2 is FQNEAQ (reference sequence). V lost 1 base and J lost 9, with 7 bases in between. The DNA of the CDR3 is TGTGCCAGCAGCTTAGGCGGGCTTGAGCAGTTCTTC. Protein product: CASSLGGLEQFF.

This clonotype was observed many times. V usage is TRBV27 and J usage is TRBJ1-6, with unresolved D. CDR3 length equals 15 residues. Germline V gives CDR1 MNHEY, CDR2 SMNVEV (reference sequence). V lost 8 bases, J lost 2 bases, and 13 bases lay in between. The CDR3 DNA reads TGTGCCAGCGCGTCCTCCCCAGCCTATAATTCACCCCTCCACTTT. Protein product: CASASSPAYNSPLHF.

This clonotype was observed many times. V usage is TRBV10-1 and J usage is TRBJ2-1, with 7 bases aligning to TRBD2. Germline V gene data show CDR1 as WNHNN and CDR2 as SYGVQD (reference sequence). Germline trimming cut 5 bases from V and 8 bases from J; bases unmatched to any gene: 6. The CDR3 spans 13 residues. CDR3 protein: CASSPSGGDEQFF. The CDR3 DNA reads TGCGCCAGCAGTCCAAGTGGGGGGGATGAGCAGTTCTTC.

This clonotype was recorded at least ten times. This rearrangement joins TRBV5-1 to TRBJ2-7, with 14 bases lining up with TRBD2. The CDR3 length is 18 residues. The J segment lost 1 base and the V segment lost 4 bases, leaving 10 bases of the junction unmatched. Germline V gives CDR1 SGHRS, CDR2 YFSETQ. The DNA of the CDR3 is TGCGCCAGCAGCCATGGGACTAGCGGGGGTCTAAGGTCCTACGAGCAGTACTTC. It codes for CASSHGTSGGLRSYEQYF.

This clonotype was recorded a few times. The CDR3 here is CASSFSGPREETQYF. The CDR3 DNA reads TGTGCCAGCAGTTTTAGCGGGCCCAGGGAGGAGACCCAGTACTTC. The chain is built from TRBV12-3 or TRBV12-4 and TRBJ2-5; 7 nucleotides align to TRBD2. J gave up 5 bases and V 3 bases, and 9 bases lay outside the gene matches. The CDR3 covers 15 residues.